A selection of T cell receptor beta chains follows, all from one sample in a study of long-term antiretroviral therapy in people with HIV. Only in-frame clones appear in the TCRdb table, and some are missing; sequencing was by immunoSEQ multiplex PCR. Of fewer than 35,000 clones in the sample, about 83% were seen once. Sequencing used unsorted PBMCs, obtained 2 years after starting antiretroviral therapy. These receptor sequences come from a woman between 45 and 65 years old with HIV. The CDR3 runs from the conserved cysteine through the conserved F or W. D genes are given only for firm matches. The listing skips clone size in some rows; elsewhere it reads once, few, many or a size class.

j_call d_call v_call clone_size cdr3_nt cdr3_aa
TRBJ1-6 . TRBV9 . TGTGCCAGCAGCGTTGGGGTAGTAGATAATTCACCCCTCCACTTT CASSVGVVDNSPLHF
TRBJ2-7 . TRBV5-5 . TGTGCCAGCAGCTTGGGGTTAGCGTCCCGCAACGAGCAGTACTTC CASSLGLASRNEQYF
TRBJ1-1 . TRBV19 . TGTGCCAGTAGGTCAGCCGGGACATCGAACACTGAAGCTTTCTTT CASRSAGTSNTEAFF
TRBJ2-3 . TRBV4-1 . TGCGCCAGCAGCCAAGAAAGTTGGCAGCCAACAGATACGCAGTATTTT CASSQESWQPTDTQYF
TRBJ1-2 . TRBV2 . TGTGCCAGCAGAGGGAGCGTGGACGGATCCTATGGCTACACCTTC CASRGSVDGSYGYTF
TRBJ2-7 TRBD1 TRBV27 . TGTGCCAGCAGTTTAATGAACAGGGGGTACGAGCAGTACTTC CASSLMNRGYEQYF
TRBJ2-1 TRBD2 TRBV7-2 . TGTGCCAGCGTTAGGACTAGCGGGTCCTACAATGAGCAGTTCTTC CASVRTSGSYNEQFF
TRBJ1-2 TRBD1 TRBV19 few TGTGCCAGTAGTTCTGCGGACAGGGAAGCTATGGGCTATGGCTACACCTTC CASSSADREAMGYGYTF
TRBJ1-5 . TRBV18 . TGTGCCAGCTCACTAGACAGTAATCAGCCCCAGCATTTT CASSLDSNQPQHF
TRBJ2-5 TRBD2 TRBV5-6 . TGTGCCAGCAGCTCAGTGGGGGCTAGCGGGGTGGAGACCCAGTACTTC CASSSVGASGVETQYF
TRBJ2-5 TRBD2 TRBV9 . TGTGCCAGCAGCGTAGAGGGACTAGGCTCCCTAGAGACCCAGTACTTC CASSVEGLGSLETQYF
TRBJ2-5 TRBD1 TRBV5-6 . TGTGCCAGCAGCTTGTTGTGGGTAGGACAGGGGAAGACCCAGTACTTC CASSLLWVGQGKTQYF
TRBJ2-5 . TRBV4-2 . TGTGCCAGCAGCCAAGATTCGGAGTCGGGGACCCAGTACTTC CASSQDSESGTQYF
TRBJ1-2 TRBD1 TRBV6-1 . TGTGCCAGCAGTGAACGTGGAGGGGGCCCTTTAAACTATGGCTACACCTTC CASSERGGGPLNYGYTF
TRBJ2-1 . TRBV30 . TGTGCCTGGGGGACTTTGATTGACTCCTACAATGAGCAGTTCTTC CAWGTLIDSYNEQFF
TRBJ1-2 TRBD1 TRBV5-1 . TGCGCCAGCAGCTTGGGAAACAGGGGCTTTTCTGGCTACACCTTC CASSLGNRGFSGYTF
TRBJ1-1 . TRBV6-1 . TGTGCCAGCAGTGAACGCCAGGGGAGGGGAACTGAAGCTTTCTTT CASSERQGRGTEAFF
TRBJ1-4 TRBD1 TRBV5-6 . TGTGCCAGCAGCTCGGGACAGGGGTTTAATGAAAAACTGTTTTTT CASSSGQGFNEKLFF
TRBJ2-7 TRBD2 TRBV7-9 . TGTGCCAGCAAGGCTAGCGGGGAGGCTACGGTGCAGTACTTC CASKASGEATVQYF
TRBJ2-7 . TRBV27 . TGTGCCAGCAGTTTATCAGGATCCCCAGCCTACGAGCAGTACTTC CASSLSGSPAYEQYF
TRBJ1-2 . TRBV5-1 . TGCGCCAGCAGCTTGGGAGACGCTGATGGCTACACCTTC CASSLGDADGYTF
TRBJ1-2 . TRBV6-5 . TGTGCCAGCACCCGGGGAGGGGGGTACTATGGCTACACCTTC CASTRGGGYYGYTF
TRBJ2-3 . TRBV7-3 . TGTGCCAGCAGCTTAAAGGGCGGTTCTAGCACAGATACGCAGTATTTT CASSLKGGSSTDTQYF
TRBJ1-1 . TRBV7-9 . TGTGCCAGCAGCTTAATTCCTGGGAACACTGAAGCTTTCTTT CASSLIPGNTEAFF
TRBJ1-3 . TRBV20-1 few TGCAGTGCCATTGGACAAAACACCATATATTTT CSAIGQNTIYF
TRBJ1-1 TRBD1 TRBV6-1 . TGTGCCAGCAGACACGACAGGGTCCCCCCTTCTGAAGCTTTCTTT CASRHDRVPPSEAFF
TRBJ2-3 . TRBV5-1 once TGCGCCAGCAGTATTCCCGGAGGGTCAGATACGCAGTATTTT CASSIPGGSDTQYF
TRBJ1-1 . TRBV30 . TGTGCCTGGACTGCGTCGGGCACTGAAGCTTTCTTT CAWTASGTEAFF
TRBJ1-4 . TRBV9 . TGTGCCAGCAGCCCAGAGGGAGGGAGGAATTTTAATGAAAAACTGTTTTTT CASSPEGGRNFNEKLFF
TRBJ2-2 . TRBV30 . TGTGCCTGGGACAGCAACACCGGGGAGCTGTTTTTT CAWDSNTGELFF
TRBJ1-5 . TRBV7-8 . TGTGCCAGCAGCTTAGTGGGCAGGGAAGGGAATCAGCCCCAGCATTTT CASSLVGREGNQPQHF
TRBJ1-5 . TRBV7-8 . TGTGCCAGCAGCCCCCGGATGGGGGGCGACTATAGCAATCAGCCCCAGCATTTT CASSPRMGGDYSNQPQHF
TRBJ1-5 TRBD1 TRBV28 . TGTGCCAGCAGGCCCCTATCCTTGATACAGGGGAATCAGCCCCAGCATTTT CASRPLSLIQGNQPQHF
TRBJ1-5 . TRBV29-1 . TGCAGCGTTTCCACTACAAGCAATCAGCCCCAGCATTTT CSVSTTSNQPQHF
TRBJ1-2 TRBD1 TRBV5-1 few TGCGCCAGCAGCTTGTCGTCGCAGGGGGTTAACTATGGCTACACCTTC CASSLSSQGVNYGYTF
TRBJ2-3 TRBD2 TRBV27 once TGTGCCAGCAGTTTAAAATCTAGCGGGGGGATCACAGATACGCAGTATTTT CASSLKSSGGITDTQYF
TRBJ2-1 . TRBV30 . TGTGCCTGGAGTACATCTACCCGCAATAGGAATGAGCAGTTCTTC CAWSTSTRNRNEQFF
TRBJ2-1 . TRBV7-9 . TGTGCCAGCAGCTCGACACCTCTCAATGAGCAGTTCTTC CASSSTPLNEQFF